The 29 T cell receptor beta chains reported below all come from one sample, sequenced in a study of T-cell reconstitution after alpha-beta-depleted transplantation in children (dated by TCRdb to the mid-2010s). Library generation was performed with PCR. Data came from an Illumina HiSeq 2500. TCR libraries were prepared with molecular barcoding, using unique molecular identifiers to normalize TCRbeta repertoire quantification. TCRdb ran its own pipeline on the public reads, namely fastp trimming at Q25 and MiXCR clone calling, and kept in-frame beta chains. Each CDR3 protein gets just one entry, which takes the most common genes and DNA from the rows behind it. The sample table contains about 110,000 distinct CDR3 sequences; only one count was recorded for approximately 10% of them. The ten top clones hold roughly 8% of the sample. Specimen: PBMCs from the stem cell graft donor, collected from the stem cell graft. The source is a human donor who donated a stem cell graft to a child with acute lymphoblastic leukemia.

This clonotype was counted ten times or more. This chain links TRBV11-2 with TRBJ1-6; no definite D call. Germline V gene sequence: CDR1 SGHAT, CDR2 FQNNGV. V gave up 3 bases and J gave up 5 bases, with 11 bases separating them. The CDR3 is 15 residues long. The CDR3 bases are TGTGCCAGCAGCTTCGGAGGGCAAAATAATTCACCCCTCCACTTT. Translating it yields CASSFGGQNNSPLHF. Drawing the rest from reference TRBV11-2 and TRBJ1-6, the complete variable domain is EAGVAQSPRYKIIEKRQSVAFWCNPISGHATLYWYQQILGQGPKLLIQFQNNGVVDDSQLPKDRFSAERLKGVDSTLKIQPAKLEDSAVYLCASSFGGQNNSPLHFGNGTRLTVT.

Comments on this clonotype: A much larger clone lies one base from this, so it may be a read error. The chain links TRBV25-1 to TRBJ2-3; D is perhaps TRBD1 (6 bases). Germline loops: CDR1 MGHDK, CDR2 SYGVNS. This CDR3 is built from 15 residues. The V gene lost 2 bases and the J gene lost 0 bases, with 9 bases spanning the gap. CDR3 DNA: TGTGCCAGCAGTGAACAAGGACAGAGCACAGATACGCAGTATTTT. Translated: CASSEQGQSTDTQYF.

This clonotype was seen ten or more times. The CDR3, as DNA: TGCGCCAGCAGCCTATATGCCCGAGAGACCCAGTACTTC. Translation: CASSLYARETQYF. The J gene is TRBJ2-5, the V gene TRBV4-1; D remains ambiguous. The CDR3 runs to 13 residues. Germline values: CDR1 MGHRA, CDR2 YSYEKL. V dropped 4 bases and J dropped 4 bases, with 10 bases sitting between them.

This clonotype occurred many times. J is TRBJ2-7 and V is TRBV5-6; the D call may be TRBD1 or TRBD2 (5 bases each). The CDR3 is 13 amino acids. Trimming removed 6 bases at V and 7 bases at J, with 17 bases between. In germline, CDR1 is SGHDT, CDR2 YYEEEE. The CDR3: CASTPGGSDEQYF. The CDR3 coding sequence is TGTGCCAGCACTCCTGGGGGATCGGATGAGCAGTACTTC.

This clonotype was recorded many times. J is TRBJ2-7 and V is TRBV27; TRBD1 agrees at 10 bases. Germline CDR1 is MNHEY and CDR2 is SMNVEV (reference sequence). V lost 3 bases and J lost 0; bases outside the gene matches: 2. The CDR3 loop spans 15 amino acids. The CDR3 sequence: CASSFGTGASYEQYF. For the CDR3, the DNA is TGTGCCAGCAGTTTCGGGACAGGGGCCTCCTACGAGCAGTACTTC.

This clonotype was detected many times. The CDR3 bases are TGTGCCAGCAGCTCCGGGACAGGGTTATCCTCCTACAATGAGCAGTTCTTC. Amino acid sequence: CASSSGTGLSSYNEQFF. The J gene is TRBJ2-1, the V gene TRBV7-8; 9 nucleotides match TRBD1. J was trimmed by 0 bases and V by 4 bases; bases with no gene match: 7. The germline gives CDR1 SGHVS, CDR2 FQNEAQ. This CDR3 spans 17 amino acids.

This clonotype was counted at least ten times. J is TRBJ2-7 and V is TRBV12-3 or TRBV12-4, with TRBD1 matching 7 bases. There are 14 residues in the CDR3. The V gene end was trimmed by 7 bases and the J gene end by 6 bases; junction bases not matched to a gene: 12. The CDR3 nucleotides are TGTGCCAGCAAAACCGGCCGGACAGGACGCGAGCAGTACTTC. It yields the protein CASKTGRTGREQYF.

The table lists this clonotype with many counts. The chain is built from TRBV15 and TRBJ2-1; D gene unclear. Deletions cut 1 base from V and 5 bases from J, with 12 bases between. The CDR3 covers 15 residues. Germline CDR1 is LNHNV and CDR2 is YYDKDF (reference sequence). Here the CDR3 DNA reads TGTGCCACCAGCAGAGTGGTAGCTTGGGACAATGAGCAGTTCTTC. It specifies CATSRVVAWDNEQFF.

This clonotype was detected many times. This rearrangement joins TRBV6-2 or TRBV6-3 to TRBJ1-1, with a possible D match to TRBD1 (6 bases). Trimming stripped 1 base from V and 6 bases from J, with 9 bases between. The CDR3 totals 13 residues. The germline V gene has CDR1 MNHEY and CDR2 SVGEGT. This CDR3 is CASSYFGQPEAFF. DNA of the CDR3: TGTGCCAGCAGTTACTTCGGACAGCCTGAAGCTTTCTTT.

This clonotype was seen ten or more times. V and J are TRBV7-9 and TRBJ1-1; D is perhaps TRBD1 (6 bases). With 3 bases removed from V and 1 base from J, the gap between germline ends came to 9 bases. Germline V gene sequence: CDR1 SEHNR, CDR2 FQNEAQ (reference sequence). The CDR3 has 14 residues. CDR3: CASSLLQGNTEAFF. Written as DNA, the CDR3 is TGTGCCAGCAGCTTGCTACAGGGGAACACTGAAGCTTTCTTT.

This clonotype came up many times. The chain has TRBV20-1 and TRBJ1-1, with D unresolved. CDR3 length equals 12 residues. Germline CDR1 DFQATT, CDR2 SNEGSKA (reference sequence). Trimming left V 3 bases short and J 1 base short, with 6 bases between. CDR3 sequence (DNA): TGCAGTGCTAGTTTCGGGAACACTGAAGCTTTCTTT. This sequence encodes CSASFGNTEAFF.

This clonotype appeared many times. This chain connects TRBV5-1 to TRBJ2-3; 8 positions agree with TRBD2. The junction had 7 bases not matched to a gene; V was cut back by 4 bases and J by 3 bases. CDR1 and CDR2 (germline): SGHRS, YFSETQ. The CDR3 sequence is 15 residues long. CDR3 sequence (DNA): TGCGCCAGCAGCATACGGGAGGGCAGGACAGATACGCAGTATTTT. As protein: CASSIREGRTDTQYF.

In the case of this clonotype: One base away lies a much larger clone, so this may be a sequencing read error. The chain carries TRBV7-6 and TRBJ2-2; D gene unclear. The V gene's germline CDR1 is SGHVS and CDR2 FNYEAQ. This CDR3 is built from 12 residues. V gave up 7 bases and J gave up 5 bases, with 8 bases separating them. CDR3 DNA: TGTGCCAGCATCTTTGAAACCGGGGAGCTGTTTTTT. Translated: CASIFETGELFF. Using reference TRBV7-6 and TRBJ2-2 for the parts outside the CDR3, the full variable domain is GAGVSQSPRYKVTKRGQDVALRCDPISGHVSLYWYRQALGQGPEFLTYFNYEAQQDKSGLPNDRFSAERPEGSISTLTIQRTEQRDSAMYRCASIFETGELFFGEGSRLTVL.

A word on this clonotype: A much larger clone lies a single base off, so this may be a read error. The rearrangement links TRBV11-2 to TRBJ2-7, with D perhaps matching TRBD1 (6 bases). The CDR3 totals 10 residues. Germline CDR1 reads SGHAT; CDR2 reads FQNNGV. The CDR3 bases are TGTGCCAGCGGGGGACACGAACAGTACTTC. This translates into CASGGHEQYF.

This clonotype appeared many times. This chain connects TRBV24-1 to TRBJ2-1, with 8 nucleotides matching TRBD1. Germline-derived CDR1 and CDR2 are KGHDR and SFDVKD. Losses at the gene ends were 1 base for V and 7 bases for J; bases not matched to a gene: 5. The CDR3 is 15 residues long. In DNA form, the CDR3 reads TGTGCCACCAGTGATTTTGGGACAGGTAGGAATGAGCAGTTCTTC. Translating it yields CATSDFGTGRNEQFF.

Ten or more counts support this clonotype. The gene calls are TRBV4-3 and TRBJ2-7; 10 bases match TRBD1. The J segment lost 4 bases and the V segment lost 0 bases, leaving 6 bases of the junction unmatched. The CDR3 loop spans 16 amino acids. Germline loops: CDR1 LGHNA, CDR2 YSLEER. CDR3 nucleotide sequence: TGCGCCAGCAGCCAAGACGGGACAGGGGTAAGGTACGAGCAGTACTTC. Translating it yields CASSQDGTGVRYEQYF.

This clonotype appeared many times. This chain uses TRBV7-6 with TRBJ2-2, with D possibly being TRBD1 (5 bases). V was shortened by 5 bases and J by 4 bases, with 17 bases between the two germline ends. The CDR3 consists of 16 residues. CDR1 is SGHVS and CDR2 is FNYEAQ in the germline V gene. The CDR3 sequence is CASSTVGEPVTGELFF. CDR3 nucleotides: TGTGCCAGCAGCACCGTAGGGGAACCTGTCACCGGGGAGCTGTTTTTT.

This clonotype was observed at least ten times. The V gene is TRBV11-2, the J gene TRBJ2-3, with TRBD2 matching over 11 bases. Germline V lookup: CDR1 SGHAT, CDR2 FQNNGV. V lost 0 bases and J lost 3; bases outside the gene matches: 5. The CDR3 has 17 amino acids. CDR3 coding DNA: TGTGCCAGCAGCTTAGAGTTAGCGGGGGGGCCGACAGATACGCAGTATTTT. Its translation: CASSLELAGGPTDTQYF.

This clonotype came up many times. The genes are TRBV10-2 and TRBJ2-3; 7 nucleotides align to TRBD2. CDR1 is WSHSY, CDR2 SAAADI, per germline. This CDR3 has 14 residues. The J segment lost 4 bases and the V segment lost 4 bases, leaving 5 bases of the junction unmatched. The CDR3 loop is CASSGDYPSDTQYF. In DNA, the CDR3 is TGCGCCAGCAGTGGGGACTACCCTTCAGATACGCAGTATTTT.

This clonotype showed up many times. The V call is TRBV14, the J call TRBJ2-4, with TRBD1 as a possible D gene (6 bases). Germline CDR1 SGHDN, CDR2 FVKESK. Trimming removed 5 bases at V and 2 bases at J, with 19 bases between. The CDR3 is 17 amino acids. The CDR3 DNA reads as TGTGCCAGCAGCAGTTACGTCAGGGGCGATTCCAAAAACATTCAGTACTTC. It encodes CASSSYVRGDSKNIQYF.

This clonotype was observed a handful of times. The gene calls are TRBV12-5 and TRBJ2-1; D perhaps matches TRBD1 (6 bases). The V end lost 8 bases, the J end lost 5 bases, and 16 bases lay between the germline ends. The CDR3 spans 14 residues. Germline assignment: CDR1 LGHNT and CDR2 FRNRAP. As DNA, the CDR3 is TGTGCTAGTAATTATGGGGCAGGGGACAATGAGCAGTTCTTC. It is translated as CASNYGAGDNEQFF.

This clonotype was counted many times. V gene TRBV7-9 combines with J gene TRBJ1-1, with a tentative D call TRBD1 (5 bases). Between the trimmed V and J ends, which lost 7 bases and 5 bases, there was a span of 14 bases. CDR3 length: 13 amino acids. Germline-derived CDR1 and CDR2 are SEHNR and FQNEAQ (reference sequence). CDR3 sequence: CASTPGSRTEAFF. The CDR3 DNA reads as TGTGCCAGCACCCCAGGGAGTCGGACTGAAGCTTTCTTT. Full variable domain (remainder filled in from reference TRBV7-9 and TRBJ1-1): DTGVSQNPRHKITKRGQNVTFRCDPISEHNRLYWYRQTLGQGPEFLTYFQNEAQLEKSRLLSDRFSAERPKGSFSTLEIQRTEQGDSAMYLCASTPGSRTEAFFGQGTRLTVV.

This clonotype was observed once. This sequence joins TRBV6-5 and TRBJ2-5; perhaps TRBD1 as D (5 bases). V dropped 6 bases and J dropped 0 bases, with 11 bases sitting between them. Germline assignment: CDR1 MNHEY and CDR2 SVGAGI. The CDR3 totals 14 residues. In DNA form, the CDR3 reads TGTGCCAGCAGCTACCGACAGAACCAAGAGACCCAGTACTTC. Its translation is CASSYRQNQETQYF.

This clonotype has at least ten counts. The rearrangement links TRBV7-2 to TRBJ2-1; a possible D gene is TRBD2 (6 bases). The CDR3 covers 16 residues. In germline, CDR1 is SGHTA, CDR2 FQGNSA. The ends were cut back, 1 base at V and 2 bases at J, with 12 bases in the middle. CDR3 DNA: TGTGCCAGCAGCTTAGGGGGCGGGGTAACCTACAATGAGCAGTTCTTC. Protein: CASSLGGGVTYNEQFF. Variable domain in full (rest from reference TRBV7-2 and TRBJ2-1): GAGVSQSPSNKVTEKGKDVELRCDPISGHTALYWYRQSLGQGLEFLIYFQGNSAPDKSGLPSDRFSAERTGGSVSTLTIQRTQQEDSAVYLCASSLGGGVTYNEQFFGPGTRLTVL.

This clonotype appeared many times. The V and J genes are TRBV15 and TRBJ1-5; D is possibly TRBD1 (6 bases). Trimming took off 0 bases at V and 4 bases at J, with 10 bases between the two ends. Germline V CDR1 and CDR2: LNHNV, YYDKDF (reference sequence). This CDR3 is 15 amino acids long. CDR3 sequence (DNA): TGTGCCACCAGCAGAGAAGGACAGTTAAATCAGCCCCAGCATTTT. It yields the protein CATSREGQLNQPQHF. The full variable domain, with the rest looked up from reference TRBV15 and TRBJ1-5, is DAMVIQNPRYQVTQFGKPVTLSCSQTLNHNVMYWYQQKSSQAPKLLFHYYDKDFNNEADTPDNFQSRRPNTSFCFLDIRSPGLGDTAMYLCATSREGQLNQPQHFGDGTRLSIL.

This clonotype was detected ten times or more. This chain joins TRBV7-8 and TRBJ2-2, with D perhaps TRBD2 (6 bases). V was shortened by 4 bases and J by 5 bases, with 17 bases between the two germline ends. This CDR3 is 16 amino acids long. Germline V gene sequence: CDR1 SGHVS, CDR2 FQNEAQ. The CDR3 is CASSWGRGAGTGELFF. For the CDR3, the DNA is TGTGCCAGCAGCTGGGGAAGGGGTGCGGGGACCGGGGAGCTGTTTTTT. The entire variable domain, with the rest obtained from reference TRBV7-8 and TRBJ2-2, is as follows: GAGVSQSPRYKVAKRGQDVALRCDPISGHVSLFWYQQALGQGPEFLTYFQNEAQLDKSGLPSDRFFAERPEGSVSTLKIQRTQQEDSAVYLCASSWGRGAGTGELFFGEGSRLTVL.

In this sample, this clonotype turned up many times. The rearrangement joins TRBV20-1 to TRBJ1-3; tentative D call: TRBD1 (5 bases). Trimming pared 1 base from V and 0 bases from J, leaving 7 bases between. The CDR3 loop spans 14 amino acids. Germline assignment: CDR1 DFQATT and CDR2 SNEGSKA (reference sequence). CDR3 nucleotide sequence: TGCAGTGCTAGAGTTGGGGGCTCTGGAAACACCATATATTTT. It codes for CSARVGGSGNTIYF.

This clonotype rates as medium-sized (0.01 to 0.1%). The chain recombines TRBV4-3 with TRBJ2-5, with D perhaps TRBD1 (5 bases). V lost 1 base and J 5 bases, leaving 17 bases between the germline ends. Germline V gene lookup returns CDR1 LGHNA and CDR2 YSLEER. The CDR3 contains 16 residues. For the CDR3, the DNA is TGCGCCAGCAGCCAAGGCAGGGAATGGCAGGCGGAGACCCAGTACTTC. Amino acid sequence: CASSQGREWQAETQYF.

This clonotype was observed at least ten times. The CDR3 coding sequence is TGCAGCGTCACTAGCGGGAGAATTGGGGAGACCCAGTACTTC. Its protein product is CSVTSGRIGETQYF. J is TRBJ2-5 and V is TRBV29-1; 11 bases are shared with TRBD2. Germline CDR1 reads SQVTM; CDR2 reads ANQGSEA. Unmatched junction bases numbered 8, after V lost 6 bases and J lost 5 bases. CDR3 length equals 14 residues.